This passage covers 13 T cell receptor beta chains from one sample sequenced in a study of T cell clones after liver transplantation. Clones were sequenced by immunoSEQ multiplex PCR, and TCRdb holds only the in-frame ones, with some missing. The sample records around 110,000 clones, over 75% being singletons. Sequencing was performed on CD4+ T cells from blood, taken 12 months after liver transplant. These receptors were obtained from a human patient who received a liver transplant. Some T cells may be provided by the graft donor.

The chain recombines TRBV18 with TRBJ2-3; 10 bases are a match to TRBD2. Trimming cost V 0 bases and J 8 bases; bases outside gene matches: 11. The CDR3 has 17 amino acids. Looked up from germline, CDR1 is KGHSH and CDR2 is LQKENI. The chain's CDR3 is CASSPPGTSDFRGTQYF. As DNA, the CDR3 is TGTGCCAGCTCACCACCGGGGACTAGCGATTTCAGGGGTACGCAGTATTTT.

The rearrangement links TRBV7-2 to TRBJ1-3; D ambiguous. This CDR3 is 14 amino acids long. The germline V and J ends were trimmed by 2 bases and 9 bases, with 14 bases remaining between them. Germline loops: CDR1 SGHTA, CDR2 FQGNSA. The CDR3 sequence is CASSLLEGGSTIYF. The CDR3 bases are TGTGCCAGCAGCTTATTGGAGGGCGGCTCCACCATATATTTT.

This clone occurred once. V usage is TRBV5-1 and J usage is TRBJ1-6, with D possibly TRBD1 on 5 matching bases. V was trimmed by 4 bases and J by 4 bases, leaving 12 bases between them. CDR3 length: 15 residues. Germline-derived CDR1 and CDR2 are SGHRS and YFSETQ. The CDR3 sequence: CASSPLGPYNSPLHF. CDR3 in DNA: TGCGCCAGCAGCCCCCTGGGACCGTATAATTCACCCCTCCACTTT. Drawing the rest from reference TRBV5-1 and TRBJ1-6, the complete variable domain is KAGVTQTPRYLIKTRGQQVTLSCSPISGHRSVSWYQQTPGQGLQFLFEYFSETQRNKGNFPGRFSGRQFSNSRSEMNVSTLELGDSALYLCASSPLGPYNSPLHFGNGTRLTVT.

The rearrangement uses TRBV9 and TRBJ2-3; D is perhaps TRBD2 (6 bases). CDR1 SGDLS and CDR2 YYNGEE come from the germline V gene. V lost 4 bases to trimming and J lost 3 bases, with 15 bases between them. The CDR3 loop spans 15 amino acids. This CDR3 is CASSTRDLATDTQYF. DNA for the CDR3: TGTGCCAGCAGCACCCGGGACCTAGCGACAGATACGCAGTATTTT. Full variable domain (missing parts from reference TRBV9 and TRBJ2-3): DSGVTQTPKHLITATGQRVTLRCSPRSGDLSVYWYQQSLDQGLQFLIQYYNGEERAKGNILERFSAQQFPDLHSELNLSSLELGDSALYFCASSTRDLATDTQYFGPGTRLTVL.

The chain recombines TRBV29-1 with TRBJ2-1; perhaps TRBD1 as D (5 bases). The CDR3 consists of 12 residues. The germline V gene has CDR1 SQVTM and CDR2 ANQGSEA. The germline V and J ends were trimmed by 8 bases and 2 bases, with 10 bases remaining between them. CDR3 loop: CSIRTPYNEQFF. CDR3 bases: TGCAGCATCAGGACACCCTACAATGAGCAGTTCTTC.

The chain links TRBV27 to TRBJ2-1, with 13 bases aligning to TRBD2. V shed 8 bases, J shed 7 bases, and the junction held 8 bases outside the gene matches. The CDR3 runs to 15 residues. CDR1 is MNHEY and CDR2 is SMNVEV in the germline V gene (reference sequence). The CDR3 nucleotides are TGTGCCAGCTCCCGGACTAGCGGGAGTTTAAATGAGCAGTTCTTC. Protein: CASSRTSGSLNEQFF.

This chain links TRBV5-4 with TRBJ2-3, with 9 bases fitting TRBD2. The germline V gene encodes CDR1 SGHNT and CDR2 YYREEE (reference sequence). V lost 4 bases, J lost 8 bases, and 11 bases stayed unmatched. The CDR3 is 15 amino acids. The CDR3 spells CASSPAGSGRGTQYF. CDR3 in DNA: TGTGCCAGCAGCCCGGCGGGTAGCGGGAGAGGTACGCAGTATTTT. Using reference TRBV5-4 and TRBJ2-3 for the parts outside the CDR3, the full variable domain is ETGVTQSPTHLIKTRGQQVTLRCSSQSGHNTVSWYQQALGQGPQFIFQYYREEENGRGNFPPRFSGLQFPNYSSELNVNALELDDSALYLCASSPAGSGRGTQYFGPGTRLTVL.

The CDR3 loop reads CASSQESLTNSYEQYF. The CDR3 DNA reads as TGCGCCAGCAGCCAAGAAAGCCTTACCAACTCCTACGAGCAGTACTTC. The V gene is TRBV4-3, the J gene TRBJ2-7; D is unclear. The germline gives CDR1 LGHNA, CDR2 YSLEER. The CDR3 runs 16 residues. V lost 0 bases to trimming and J lost 0 bases, with 12 bases between them.

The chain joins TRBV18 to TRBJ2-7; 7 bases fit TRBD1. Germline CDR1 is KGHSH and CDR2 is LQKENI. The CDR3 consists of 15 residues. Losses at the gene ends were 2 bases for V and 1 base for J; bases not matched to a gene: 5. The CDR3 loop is CASSPGTVVSYEQYF. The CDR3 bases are TGTGCCAGCTCACCAGGGACAGTTGTATCCTACGAGCAGTACTTC. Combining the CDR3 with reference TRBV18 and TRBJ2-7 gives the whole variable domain NAGVMQNPRHLVRRRGQEARLRCSPMKGHSHVYWYRQLPEEGLKFMVYLQKENIIDESGMPKERFSAEFPKEGPSILRIQQVVRGDSAAYFCASSPGTVVSYEQYFGPGTRLTVT.

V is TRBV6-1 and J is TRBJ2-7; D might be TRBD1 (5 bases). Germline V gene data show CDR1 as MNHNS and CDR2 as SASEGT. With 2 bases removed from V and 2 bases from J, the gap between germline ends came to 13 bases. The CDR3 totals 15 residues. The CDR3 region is CASSEFRTPTYEQYF. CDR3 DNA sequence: TGTGCCAGCAGTGAATTTAGGACACCAACCTACGAGCAGTACTTC.

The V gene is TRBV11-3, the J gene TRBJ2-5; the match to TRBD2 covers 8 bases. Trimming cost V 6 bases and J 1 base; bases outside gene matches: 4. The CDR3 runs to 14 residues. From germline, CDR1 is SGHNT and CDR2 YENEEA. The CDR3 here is CASRVTSGQETQYF. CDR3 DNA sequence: TGTGCCAGCAGGGTTACTAGCGGCCAAGAGACCCAGTACTTC.

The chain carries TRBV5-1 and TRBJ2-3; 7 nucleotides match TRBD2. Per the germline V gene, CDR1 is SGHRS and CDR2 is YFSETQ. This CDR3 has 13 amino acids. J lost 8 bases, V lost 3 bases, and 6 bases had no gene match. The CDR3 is CASSSPAGSTQYF. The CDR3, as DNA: TGCGCCAGCAGCTCGCCAGCGGGGAGTACGCAGTATTTT.

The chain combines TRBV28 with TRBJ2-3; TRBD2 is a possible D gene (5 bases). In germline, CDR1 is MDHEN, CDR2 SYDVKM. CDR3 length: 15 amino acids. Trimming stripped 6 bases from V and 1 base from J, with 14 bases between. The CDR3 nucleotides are TGTGCCAGCAGAGAAAGGACTCTTGGCACAGATACGCAGTATTTT. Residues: CASRERTLGTDTQYF.